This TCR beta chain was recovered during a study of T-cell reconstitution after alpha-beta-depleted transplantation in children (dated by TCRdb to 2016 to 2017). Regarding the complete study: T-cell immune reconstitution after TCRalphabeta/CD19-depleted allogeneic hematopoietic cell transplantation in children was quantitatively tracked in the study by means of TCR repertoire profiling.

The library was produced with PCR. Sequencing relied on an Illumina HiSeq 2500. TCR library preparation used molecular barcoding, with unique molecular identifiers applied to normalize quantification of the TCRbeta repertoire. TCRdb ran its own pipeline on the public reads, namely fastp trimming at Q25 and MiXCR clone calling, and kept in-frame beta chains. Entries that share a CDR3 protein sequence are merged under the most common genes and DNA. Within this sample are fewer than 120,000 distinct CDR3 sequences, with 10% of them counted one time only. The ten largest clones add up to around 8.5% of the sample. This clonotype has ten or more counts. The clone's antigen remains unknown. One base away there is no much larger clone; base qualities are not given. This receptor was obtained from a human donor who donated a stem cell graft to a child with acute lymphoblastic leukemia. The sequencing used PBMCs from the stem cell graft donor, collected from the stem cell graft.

The CDR3 sequence is CAISGTSGTQETQYF. The DNA reads TGTGCCATCAGTGGGACTAGCGGGACGCAAGAGACCCAGTACTTC. The chain is made from TRBV10-3 and TRBJ2-5, with 12 bases in between that match TRBD2. CDR3 length: 15 amino acids, cysteine to phenylalanine. Just CDR3 DNA is preserved here, 45 bases in frame from base 1. Taken from the germline V gene, the CDR1 and CDR2 loops are ENHRY and SYGVKD. V trim: 4 bases; J trim: 2 bases; unmatched bases: 2.